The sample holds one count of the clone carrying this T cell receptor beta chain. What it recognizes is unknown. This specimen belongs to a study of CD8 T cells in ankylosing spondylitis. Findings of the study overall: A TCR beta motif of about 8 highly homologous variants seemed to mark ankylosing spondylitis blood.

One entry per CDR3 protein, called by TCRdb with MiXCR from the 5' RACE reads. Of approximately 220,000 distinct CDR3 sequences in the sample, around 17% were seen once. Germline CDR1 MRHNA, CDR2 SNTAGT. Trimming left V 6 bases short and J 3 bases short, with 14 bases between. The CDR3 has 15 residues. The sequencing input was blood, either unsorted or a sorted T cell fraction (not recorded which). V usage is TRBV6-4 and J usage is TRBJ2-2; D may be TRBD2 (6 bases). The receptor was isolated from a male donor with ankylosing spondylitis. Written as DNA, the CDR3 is TGTGCCAGCAGCCCGGCGGGGACGGACACCGGGGAGCTGTTTTTT. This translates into CASSPAGTDTGELFF.